Following are 11 T cell receptor beta chains from one sample sequenced in a study of cytotoxic CD8 clonotypes in ibrutinib-treated CLL. The table came from immunoSEQ multiplex PCR; TCRdb's copy has only in-frame clones and leaves some out. This table holds about 130,000 clones, 70% to 90% found once. The sequencing here drew on PBMCs, taken after 24 months of ibrutinib treatment. These receptors were obtained from a human donor with chronic lymphocytic leukemia.

The chain employs TRBV7-8 and TRBJ2-7; 9 nucleotides match TRBD2. Per germline, CDR1 SGHVS and CDR2 FQNEAQ. V trimming: 1 base; J trimming: 4 bases; junction bases outside the gene matches: 8. The CDR3 loop spans 16 amino acids. Here the CDR3 DNA reads TGTGCCAGCAGCTTAGAGTGGACTAGCGCCCCATACGAGCAGTACTTC. It is translated as CASSLEWTSAPYEQYF.

This clone was observed once. The V and J genes are TRBV7-3 and TRBJ2-7; maybe TRBD1 (7 bases). Germline V lookup: CDR1 SGHTA, CDR2 FQGTGA. The CDR3 length is 16 residues. V was shortened by 1 base and J by 0 bases, with 13 bases between the two germline ends. CDR3 DNA sequence: TGTGCCAGCAGCTTAATTCCAGGGGGGATCTCCTACGAGCAGTACTTC. This sequence encodes CASSLIPGGISYEQYF.

CDR3 sequence reads: CASSVGQGVGAREAFF. The CDR3 coding sequence is TGCGCCAGCAGCGTGGGACAGGGGGTCGGAGCGCGTGAAGCTTTCTTT. V is TRBV5-1 and J is TRBJ1-1; 11 bases match TRBD1. The CDR3 spans 16 residues. V lost 4 bases to trimming and J lost 7 bases; unmatched junction nucleotides: 12. Germline CDR1 reads SGHRS; CDR2 reads YFSETQ. The variable domain in full, completed from reference TRBV5-1 and TRBJ1-1, reads KAGVTQTPRYLIKTRGQQVTLSCSPISGHRSVSWYQQTPGQGLQFLFEYFSETQRNKGNFPGRFSGRQFSNSRSEMNVSTLELGDSALYLCASSVGQGVGAREAFFGQGTRLTVV.

This clone has only one observation. The V call is TRBV7-3, the J call TRBJ1-2; TRBD1 aligns across 8 bases. Per the germline V gene, CDR1 is SGHTA and CDR2 is FQGTGA. After removal of 5 bases from V and 3 bases from J, the junction contained 8 bases not matched to a gene. The CDR3 extends over 15 amino acids. The chain's CDR3 is CASSKTGEGHYGYTF. As DNA, the CDR3 is TGTGCCAGCAGCAAGACAGGGGAGGGTCACTATGGCTACACCTTC.

This sequence joins TRBV28 and TRBJ2-5, with D perhaps assigned TRBD1 or TRBD2 (5 bases each). The CDR3 covers 15 residues. Germline V gives CDR1 MDHEN, CDR2 SYDVKM. Trimming pared 7 bases from V and 7 bases from J, leaving 22 bases between. The CDR3, as DNA: TGTGCCAGCACTCGCTCCCGGGCAGGGACCCCGACCCAGTACTTC. Its protein product is CASTRSRAGTPTQYF.

V usage is TRBV5-4 and J usage is TRBJ1-1; D not certain. CDR3 length: 15 residues. Deletions cut 3 bases from V and 7 bases from J, with 19 bases between. Germline values: CDR1 SGHNT, CDR2 YYREEE (reference sequence). This CDR3 reads CASSSRNLDRGEAFF. The CDR3 coding sequence is TGTGCCAGCAGCTCCCGGAATCTGGACCGAGGTGAAGCTTTCTTT.

This chain uses TRBV10-3 with TRBJ2-2; D is uncertain. The germline gives CDR1 ENHRY, CDR2 SYGVKD. The CDR3 runs 15 residues. Between the trimmed V and J ends, which lost 6 bases and 1 base, there was a span of 12 bases. The CDR3, as DNA: TGTGCCATCAGGCCCTCCCAGGAGAACACCGGGGAGCTGTTTTTT. It yields the protein CAIRPSQENTGELFF.

V gene TRBV28 combines with J gene TRBJ1-2; D not certain. The CDR3 is 14 residues long. The V gene's germline CDR1 is MDHEN and CDR2 SYDVKM. Trimming took 6 bases from V and 4 from J, leaving 15 bases between them. CDR3 nucleotide sequence: TGTGCCAGCAGATCATCCGCGGTACCCTATGGCTACACCTTC. It codes for CASRSSAVPYGYTF.

J is TRBJ1-4 and V is TRBV28, with TRBD1 matching 8 bases. The J segment lost 4 bases and the V segment lost 6 bases, leaving 7 bases of the junction unmatched. Germline CDR1 and CDR2: MDHEN and SYDVKM. The CDR3 contains 15 residues. The CDR3 coding sequence is TGTGCCAGCAGGGCAGACAGGGGCCTTAATGAAAAACTGTTTTTT. This encodes CASRADRGLNEKLFF.

V is TRBV30 and J is TRBJ1-3; perhaps TRBD1 as D (5 bases). V was pared by 0 bases and J by 1 base, with 10 bases between. Germline V lookup: CDR1 GTSNPN, CDR2 SVGIG (reference sequence). CDR3 length equals 15 residues. The CDR3 loop reads CAWSVQAESGNTIYF. DNA of the CDR3: TGTGCCTGGAGTGTACAGGCCGAGTCTGGAAACACCATATATTTT.

V usage is TRBV5-6 and J usage is TRBJ2-7; 11 bases match TRBD2. Germline lookup yields CDR1 SGHDT and CDR2 YYEEEE. This CDR3 has 17 residues. After removal of 4 bases from V and 2 bases from J, the junction contained 11 bases not matched to a gene. CDR3 sequence reads: CASSTRQTSGGTYEQYF. CDR3 nucleotide sequence: TGTGCCAGCAGCACCCGGCAAACTAGCGGGGGAACCTACGAGCAGTACTTC.